These 27 T cell receptor beta chains were sequenced from one sample in a study of T cell repertoires in MIS-A myocarditis (dated by TCRdb to 2022 to 2024). Libraries were constructed by the immunoSEQ multiplex PCR assay. TCRdb re-hosts the immuneACCESS table, in-frame sequences only. Its copies lack some clones; in the studies checked, an unresolved V gene accounts for under half of them, and the cause for the rest is not known. The sample data list more than 14,000 clones, and about 74% of these were observed just once. 61% of the sample comes from the top ten. Sequencing was done on a sample of left ventricle heart tissue obtained at autopsy. What the cell subset or site label conveys for this sample: cardiac tissue sample (left or right ventricle, interventricular septum, or pericardium). These receptors came from a man aged 18-30 years with fulminant myocarditis from multisystem inflammatory syndrome in adults (MIS-A) after COVID-19.

The chain carries TRBV19 and TRBJ2-5; 9 bases are a match to TRBD2. This CDR3 is built from 13 residues. The germline CDR1 and CDR2 sequences are LNHDA and SQIVND (reference sequence). V lost 6 bases, J lost 4 bases, and 3 bases stayed unmatched. This CDR3 reads CASSLLAGETQYF. DNA for the CDR3: TGTGCCAGTAGCCTACTAGCGGGAGAGACCCAGTACTTC.

The chain links TRBV6-5 to TRBJ2-7; the match to TRBD1 covers 9 bases. CDR1 MNHEY and CDR2 SVGAGI come from the germline V gene. V trimming: 6 bases; J trimming: 6 bases; junction bases outside the gene matches: 0. The CDR3 length is 11 residues. CDR3 protein: CASRTGGEQYF. The CDR3 bases are TGTGCCAGCAGGACAGGGGGCGAGCAGTACTTC.

As DNA, the CDR3 is TGTGCCAGCAGCTTAGCGCGGGATGAGGTGGTGCAGTACTTC. The encoded protein is CASSLARDEVVQYF. The chain employs TRBV7-9 and TRBJ2-7, with a weak D call TRBD2 (6 bases). Trimming removed 0 bases at V and 9 bases at J, with 15 bases between. Germline V gene sequence: CDR1 SEHNR, CDR2 FQNEAQ (reference sequence). The CDR3 covers 14 residues.

DNA for the CDR3: TGTGCCAGCAGCCTGGACGGTAATTCACCCCTCCACTTT. Protein sequence: CASSLDGNSPLHF. The genes are TRBV7-3 and TRBJ1-6; unclear D gene. Germline V gene lookup returns CDR1 SGHTA and CDR2 FQGTGA. V gave up 5 bases and J gave up 6 bases, with 8 bases separating them. The CDR3 is 13 residues long.

CDR3: CASSFSGGNSYEQYF. The CDR3 DNA is TGTGCCAGCAGTTTTAGCGGGGGAAACTCCTACGAGCAGTACTTC. This rearrangement joins TRBV7-9 to TRBJ2-7; TRBD2 matches 9 bases. CDR1 is SEHNR and CDR2 is FQNEAQ in the germline V gene (reference sequence). After removal of 6 bases from V and 0 bases from J, the junction contained 6 bases not matched to a gene. The CDR3 covers 15 residues. Looking up the rest from reference TRBV7-9 and TRBJ2-7 gives the full variable domain: DTGVSQNPRHKITKRGQNVTFRCDPISEHNRLYWYRQTLGQGPEFLTYFQNEAQLEKSRLLSDRFSAERPKGSFSTLEIQRTEQGDSAMYLCASSFSGGNSYEQYFGPGTRLTVT.

This clone appeared a few times. V and J are TRBV27 and TRBJ1-1, with a tentative D call TRBD1 (6 bases). Germline CDR1 reads MNHEY; CDR2 reads SMNVEV (reference sequence). CDR3 length: 13 amino acids. Trimming removed 5 bases at V and 3 bases at J, with 10 bases between. Here the CDR3 DNA reads TGTGCCAGCAGTACTACAGGGTACACTGAAGCTTTCTTT. Translated, it gives CASSTTGYTEAFF.

This clone was found a few times. The chain has TRBV6-5 and TRBJ2-1, with 7 positions matching TRBD1. The CDR3 has 15 residues. Trimming cost V 0 bases and J 3 bases; bases outside gene matches: 2. Germline V gene data show CDR1 as MNHEY and CDR2 as SVGAGI. The CDR3, as DNA: TGTGCCAGCAGTTACTCGAGGGACAGCTACAATGAGCAGTTCTTC. Its translation: CASSYSRDSYNEQFF.

This chain joins TRBV5-1 and TRBJ2-1, with TRBD2 matching 9 bases. V lost 4 bases and J lost 6; bases outside the gene matches: 11. The CDR3 runs 16 residues. Germline V gives CDR1 SGHRS, CDR2 YFSETQ. In DNA form, the CDR3 reads TGCGCCAGCAGCCGTTTGGCTAGCGGGACACCCAATGAGCAGTTCTTC. It is translated as CASSRLASGTPNEQFF.

This chain connects TRBV7-3 to TRBJ2-1, with D perhaps matching TRBD1 (6 bases). The length of the CDR3 is 15 residues. The V end lost 5 bases, the J end lost 7 bases, and 18 bases lay between the germline ends. Per germline, CDR1 SGHTA and CDR2 FQGTGA. The CDR3 DNA reads as TGTGCCAGCAGCCAAAACACAGGGTCTCGGAATGAGCAGTTCTTC. Protein product: CASSQNTGSRNEQFF.

The CDR3 region is CASRLMTGRADETQYF. CDR3 nucleotide sequence: TGTGCCAGCCGCTTAATGACAGGGAGGGCGGATGAGACCCAGTACTTC. J is TRBJ2-5 and V is TRBV28, with D perhaps assigned TRBD1 or TRBD2 (7 bases each). V gave up 8 bases and J gave up 5 bases, with 24 bases separating them. Looked up from germline, CDR1 is MDHEN and CDR2 is SYDVKM. The CDR3 sequence is 16 residues long.

This chain uses TRBV6-5 with TRBJ2-1; 8 bases map to TRBD1. There are 14 residues in the CDR3. Losses at the gene ends were 7 bases for V and 7 bases for J; bases not matched to a gene: 9. Germline CDR1 MNHEY, CDR2 SVGAGI. The CDR3 region has the DNA TGTGCCAGCAACCCAGGGGGCCTTTGGAATGAGCAGTTCTTC. This encodes CASNPGGLWNEQFF.

This clone was found once. The V and J genes are TRBV28 and TRBJ2-7; 7 nucleotides agree with TRBD1. With 6 bases clipped from V and 5 bases from J, the junction kept 16 bases outside the gene matches. CDR3 size: 16 residues. In germline, CDR1 is MDHEN, CDR2 SYDVKM. The CDR3 sequence: CASSFRLGQSADEQYF. CDR3 DNA sequence: TGTGCCAGCAGCTTCCGCCTGGGACAGTCCGCGGACGAGCAGTACTTC.

The rearrangement joins TRBV7-9 to TRBJ2-7; unclear D gene. The CDR3 sequence is 16 residues long. Trimming left V 5 bases short and J 2 bases short, with 19 bases between. CDR1 SEHNR and CDR2 FQNEAQ come from the germline V gene (reference sequence). The CDR3 loop is CASSPGGQVPPYEQYF. The CDR3 DNA follows: TGTGCCAGCAGCCCGGGTGGGCAGGTCCCACCCTACGAGCAGTACTTC.

This CDR3 reads CASRGQTPQETQYF. The DNA for the CDR3 is TGTGCCAGCAGGGGACAGACTCCTCAAGAGACCCAGTACTTC. V is TRBV28 and J is TRBJ2-5, with 7 bases aligning to TRBD1. V shed 6 bases, J shed 2 bases, and the junction held 6 bases outside the gene matches. Per the germline V gene, CDR1 is MDHEN and CDR2 is SYDVKM. The CDR3 runs to 14 residues.

The chain links TRBV7-9 to TRBJ2-7; D not resolved. This CDR3 is built from 13 residues. V lost 5 bases and J lost 1, with 9 bases in between. From germline, CDR1 is SEHNR and CDR2 FQNEAQ (reference sequence). The CDR3 nucleotides are TGTGCCAGCAGCCCGGCTACGTCCTACGAGCAGTACTTC. This gives the protein CASSPATSYEQYF.

This chain joins TRBV19 and TRBJ2-1; 13 bases line up with TRBD2. CDR3 size: 17 residues. The V segment lost 5 bases and the J segment 5 bases; nucleotides outside the gene matches: 9. Germline CDR1 and CDR2: LNHDA and SQIVND (reference sequence). The CDR3 is CASSLPGLAGVNNEQFF. The CDR3 nucleotides read TGTGCCAGTAGTCTCCCCGGACTAGCGGGGGTAAACAATGAGCAGTTCTTC. Variable domain in full (rest from reference TRBV19 and TRBJ2-1): DGGITQSPKYLFRKEGQNVTLSCEQNLNHDAMYWYRQDPGQGLRLIYYSQIVNDFQKGDIAEGYSVSREKKESFPLTVTSAQKNPTAFYLCASSLPGLAGVNNEQFFGPGTRLTVL.

V and J are TRBV6-2 or TRBV6-3 and TRBJ1-2; 7 bases align to TRBD1. V trimming: 2 bases; J trimming: 6 bases; junction bases outside the gene matches: 9. The germline gives CDR1 MNHEY, CDR2 SVGEGT. The CDR3 sequence is 15 residues long. The CDR3, as DNA: TGTGCCAGCAGTTACGGAGGGACAGTTGACGATGGCTACACCTTC. This translates into CASSYGGTVDDGYTF.

This clone has more than one count but fewer than ten. The rearrangement links TRBV28 to TRBJ2-2; maybe TRBD2 (5 bases). Per the germline V gene, CDR1 is MDHEN and CDR2 is SYDVKM. The V and J ends lost 6 bases and 2 bases respectively, with 13 bases between them. The CDR3 has 15 amino acids. The CDR3, as DNA: TGTGCCAGCAGCCACGGACTTGCCAACACCGGGGAGCTGTTTTTT. Translation: CASSHGLANTGELFF.

The chain links TRBV24-1 to TRBJ2-2; weak D call: TRBD1 (6 bases). This CDR3 region has 17 residues. V shed 3 bases and J shed 4 bases, with 17 bases lying between them. From germline, CDR1 is KGHDR and CDR2 SFDVKD. Here the CDR3 reads CATSDILGQGRTGELFF. In nucleotides, the CDR3 is TGTGCCACCAGTGATATCCTGGGGCAGGGGCGCACCGGGGAGCTGTTTTTT.

The chain combines TRBV15 with TRBJ2-5; D is uncertain. The CDR3 covers 15 residues. Germline V CDR1 and CDR2: LNHNV, YYDKDF (reference sequence). The germline V and J ends were trimmed by 0 bases and 4 bases, with 12 bases remaining between them. CDR3 bases: TGTGCCACCAGCAGAGAGAGACGGAAGACAGAGACCCAGTACTTC. Protein: CATSRERRKTETQYF.

The J gene is TRBJ1-2, the V gene TRBV6-6; 7 bases match TRBD1. This CDR3 has 15 residues. CDR1 is MNHNY and CDR2 is SVGAGI in the germline V gene (reference sequence). J was trimmed by 1 base and V by 3 bases; bases with no gene match: 5. The CDR3: CASSYSDRINYGYTF. CDR3 DNA: TGTGCCAGCAGTTATTCGGACAGGATTAACTATGGCTACACCTTC.

The CDR3 DNA sequence: TGTGCCACCAGCAGAGAGGGCAGACGCTACGAGCAGTACTTC. As protein: CATSREGRRYEQYF. This rearrangement joins TRBV15 to TRBJ2-7; D is uncertain. CDR1 is LNHNV, CDR2 YYDKDF, per germline (reference sequence). Trimming took 0 bases from V and 3 from J, leaving 9 bases between them. The CDR3 is 14 residues long.

V and J are TRBV6-5 and TRBJ1-1; D is unresolved. Trimming removed 2 bases at V and 10 bases at J, with 8 bases between. The CDR3 length is 11 residues. Germline loops: CDR1 MNHEY, CDR2 SVGAGI. This CDR3 is CASSYGSGAFF. CDR3 DNA sequence: TGTGCCAGCAGTTACGGCTCTGGAGCTTTCTTT.

V gene TRBV9 combines with J gene TRBJ2-2, with 9 bases that match TRBD1. Losses at the gene ends were 4 bases for V and 3 bases for J; bases not matched to a gene: 7. The germline V gene encodes CDR1 SGDLS and CDR2 YYNGEE. The CDR3 covers 16 residues. CDR3 coding DNA: TGTGCCAGCAGCCTTTCCGGGACAGGGTACACCGGGGAGCTGTTTTTT. It specifies CASSLSGTGYTGELFF.

The rearrangement links TRBV5-5 to TRBJ2-7, with D unresolved. This CDR3 spans 14 amino acids. V was trimmed by 2 bases and J by 0 bases, leaving 9 bases between them. Looked up from germline, CDR1 is SGHKS and CDR2 is YYEKEE (reference sequence). The CDR3 DNA reads as TGTGCCAGCAGCTTCCTCCAGTCCTCCTACGAGCAGTACTTC. Protein: CASSFLQSSYEQYF.

The chain employs TRBV28 and TRBJ1-6; D not certain. Germline CDR1 and CDR2: MDHEN and SYDVKM. The CDR3 length is 16 residues. V lost 4 bases and J 0 bases, leaving 10 bases between the germline ends. The CDR3 DNA sequence: TGTGCCAGCAGTTCAGCCAGTAGCTCCTATAATTCACCCCTCCACTTT. It encodes CASSSASSSYNSPLHF.

The J gene is TRBJ1-2, the V gene TRBV7-3, with D possibly being TRBD1 (6 bases). Between the trimmed V and J ends, which lost 1 base and 8 bases, there was a span of 14 bases. This CDR3 is built from 14 residues. CDR1 is SGHTA and CDR2 is FQGTGA in the germline V gene. In nucleotides, the CDR3 is TGTGCCAGCAGCTTAAATGGAGGGGGATGGGGCTACACCTTC. Residues: CASSLNGGGWGYTF.